This paragraph reports one TCR beta chain. V lost 2 bases and J lost 0, with 12 bases in between. CDR3 length equals 15 residues. Germline values: CDR1 SGHRS, CDR2 YFSETQ. This entry is derived from a study of blood T cell repertoires in COVID-19. Turning to the study itself: Samples came from the United States, Italy and Spain, spanning acute and convalescent COVID-19. The cDNA or gDNA used as material had been derived from T cells, B-cell-depleted T cells, or PBMCs.

Those enrolled in Seattle joined during active infection and were followed longitudinally afterward. Under the authors' procedure: Reference gene primer amplification gave estimated nucleated cell counts. Assay used: immunoSEQ multiplex PCR; TCRdb lists only in-frame clones, some missing. The D gene and trimming were derived from the DNA, and the V and J assignments and clone size from that table. The sample has about 95,000 clones; approximately 91% are singletons. The sample taken for sequencing was peripheral blood. This sequence joins TRBV5-1 and TRBJ2-7; possibly TRBD2 for D (5 bases). The clonotype comes from a man aged 55 to 69 with COVID-19, enrolled during active disease. The chain's CDR3 is CASSFRGATSYEQYF. DNA for the CDR3: TGCGCCAGCAGCTTTCGGGGAGCTACCTCCTACGAGCAGTACTTC. Based on the CDR3 plus reference TRBV5-1 and TRBJ2-7, the full variable domain is KAGVTQTPRYLIKTRGQQVTLSCSPISGHRSVSWYQQTPGQGLQFLFEYFSETQRNKGNFPGRFSGRQFSNSRSEMNVSTLELGDSALYLCASSFRGATSYEQYFGPGTRLTVT.